A selection of T cell receptor beta chains follows, all from one sample in a study of T-cell reconstitution after alpha-beta-depleted transplantation in children. One entry per CDR3 protein, called by TCRdb with MiXCR from the PCR reads. Seen here are approximately 590,000 distinct CDR3 sequences, approximately 10% observed once, and the top ten hold less than 5%. The sample here was PBMCs from the stem cell graft donor, taken from the stem cell graft. These receptors were collected from a human donor who donated a stem cell graft to a child with acute myeloid leukemia. CDR3s include the opening cysteine and the closing phenylalanine or tryptophan. A D gene is named only where the DNA matches it firmly. Part of the rows lack a size; the others show once, few, many or a class for expanded clones.

D gene: TRBD1; clone size: few; J gene: TRBJ1-2; V gene: TRBV7-9; CDR3 DNA: TGTGCCAGCAGCTTAGCGGGACAGGGGGCCATTAACTATGGCTACACCTTC; CDR3 protein: CASSLAGQGAINYGYTF
D gene: -; clone size: few; J gene: TRBJ2-1; V gene: TRBV7-3; CDR3 DNA: TGTGCCAGCAGCCTCAACAATAGAGGTTCCAATGAGCAGTTCTTC; CDR3 protein: CASSLNNRGSNEQFF
D gene: -; clone size: -; J gene: TRBJ2-1; V gene: TRBV20-1; CDR3 DNA: TGCAGTGCTAGGGGTACTAGCCAAAACAATGAGCAGTTCTTC; CDR3 protein: CSARGTSQNNEQFF
D gene: -; clone size: -; J gene: TRBJ2-1; V gene: TRBV29-1; CDR3 DNA: TGCAGCGTGGTCGGGGTGGAGAAGAGACAATTGGAGCAGTTCTTC; CDR3 protein: CSVVGVEKRQLEQFF
D gene: TRBD2; clone size: many; J gene: TRBJ2-7; V gene: TRBV12-3/TRBV12-4; CDR3 DNA: TGTGCCAGCAGTTTCCCCGGGAGGCGCTACGAGCAGTACTTC; CDR3 protein: CASSFPGRRYEQYF
D gene: -; clone size: few; J gene: TRBJ2-2; V gene: TRBV27; CDR3 DNA: TGTGCCAGCAGTTTCCAGCGGACCGTGAACACCGGGGAGCTGTTTTTT; CDR3 protein: CASSFQRTVNTGELFF
D gene: TRBD1; clone size: few; J gene: TRBJ1-1; V gene: TRBV5-1; CDR3 DNA: TGCGCCAGCAGCTTGGTCGGGACAGGGGAGAACACTGAAGCTTTCTTT; CDR3 protein: CASSLVGTGENTEAFF
D gene: TRBD2; clone size: -; J gene: TRBJ2-7; V gene: TRBV6-2/TRBV6-3; CDR3 DNA: TGTGCCAGCACTGACGGGACTAGCGGTCCTCGTTCCCCACACACCGAGCAGTACTTC; CDR3 protein: CASTDGTSGPRSPHTEQYF
D gene: -; clone size: once; J gene: TRBJ1-2; V gene: TRBV29-1; CDR3 DNA: TGCAGCGTTTTGAGGGACGCAGCTAACTATGGCTACACCTTC; CDR3 protein: CSVLRDAANYGYTF
D gene: -; clone size: few; J gene: TRBJ1-2; V gene: TRBV27; CDR3 DNA: TGTGCCAGCAGTTTATCAGGGTATTGTGGCTACACCTTC; CDR3 protein: CASSLSGYCGYTF
D gene: TRBD2; clone size: few; J gene: TRBJ2-7; V gene: TRBV11-1; CDR3 DNA: TGTGCCAGCAGCCTACTAGCGGGAAGCGAAAATTCATCGCGGGAGCAGTACTTC; CDR3 protein: CASSLLAGSENSSREQYF
D gene: -; clone size: few; J gene: TRBJ1-5; V gene: TRBV29-1; CDR3 DNA: TGCAGCGTTCTCAGGGATGATCAGCCCCAGCATTTT; CDR3 protein: CSVLRDDQPQHF